Included here is one TCR beta chain sequence, with context. Antigen: not known. Produced via immunoSEQ multiplex PCR; TCRdb's table is partial and in-frame only. The sample holds over 20,000 clones; about 86% are singletons and the top ten take roughly 2.2%. The data are from a study of T cells after posttransplantation cyclophosphamide. Notes on the study in general: Blood and skin or GI T cell repertoires showed limited TRB overlap.

Methotrexate plus calcineurin inhibitor accompanied controls' myeloablative marrow transplants; sampling was 1 year later. The sequence was collected from a female patient between 30 and 40 years old who received an allogeneic stem cell transplant from an unrelated donor, was CMV-positive, and had acute and chronic GVHD. The graft donor may account for some of the T cells. This sample comprised PBMCs, obtained about 400 days after allogeneic stem cell transplant with calcineurin inhibitor and methotrexate.

The CDR3 loop reads CASRARGYTDTQYF. The CDR3 bases are TGTGCCAGCAGGGCAAGGGGTTACACAGATACGCAGTATTTT. J is TRBJ2-3 and V is TRBV7-6; D is possibly TRBD1 (5 bases). This CDR3 is 14 amino acids long. Germline V gene data show CDR1 as SGHVS and CDR2 as FNYEAQ. V dropped 6 bases and J dropped 2 bases, with 12 bases sitting between them.